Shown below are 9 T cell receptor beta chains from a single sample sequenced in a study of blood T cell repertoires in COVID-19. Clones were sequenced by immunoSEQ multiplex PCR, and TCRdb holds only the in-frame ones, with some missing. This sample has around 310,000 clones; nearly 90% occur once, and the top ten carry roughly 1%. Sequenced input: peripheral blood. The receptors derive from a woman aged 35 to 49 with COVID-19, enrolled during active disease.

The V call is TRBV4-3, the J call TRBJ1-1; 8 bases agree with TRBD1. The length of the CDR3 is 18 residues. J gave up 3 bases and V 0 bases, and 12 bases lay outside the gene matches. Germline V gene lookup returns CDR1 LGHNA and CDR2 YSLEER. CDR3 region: CASSQEGPGTGRYTEAFF. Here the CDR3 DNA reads TGCGCCAGCAGCCAAGAGGGGCCGGGGACAGGCCGGTACACTGAAGCTTTCTTT.

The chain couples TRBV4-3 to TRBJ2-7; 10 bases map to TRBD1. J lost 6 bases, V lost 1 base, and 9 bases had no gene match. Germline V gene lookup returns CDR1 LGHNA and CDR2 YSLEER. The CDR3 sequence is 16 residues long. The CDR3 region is CASSQVLKTGGTEQYF. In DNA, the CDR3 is TGCGCCAGCAGCCAAGTGTTGAAGACAGGGGGCACCGAGCAGTACTTC.

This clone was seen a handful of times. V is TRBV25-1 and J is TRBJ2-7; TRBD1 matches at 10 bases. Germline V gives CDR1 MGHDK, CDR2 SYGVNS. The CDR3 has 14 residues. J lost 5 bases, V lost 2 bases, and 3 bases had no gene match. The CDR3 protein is CASSEVGTGDEQYF. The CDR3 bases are TGTGCCAGCAGTGAAGTTGGGACAGGGGACGAGCAGTACTTC.

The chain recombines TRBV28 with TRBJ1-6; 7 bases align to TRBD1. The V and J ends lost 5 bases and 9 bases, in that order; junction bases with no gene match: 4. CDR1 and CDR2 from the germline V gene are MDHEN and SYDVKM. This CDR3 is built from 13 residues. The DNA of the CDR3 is TGTGCCAGCAGTCCTACAGGGGCTTCACCCCTCCACTTT. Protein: CASSPTGASPLHF.

This chain's CDR3 is CASSYRTGVHYGYTF. CDR3 bases: TGTGCCAGCAGTTACCGGACAGGGGTACACTATGGCTACACCTTC. The rearrangement joins TRBV6-2 or TRBV6-3 to TRBJ1-2; 9 bases agree with TRBD1. Trimming cost V 2 bases and J 3 bases; bases outside gene matches: 4. There are 15 residues in the CDR3. The germline gives CDR1 MNHEY, CDR2 SVGEGT.

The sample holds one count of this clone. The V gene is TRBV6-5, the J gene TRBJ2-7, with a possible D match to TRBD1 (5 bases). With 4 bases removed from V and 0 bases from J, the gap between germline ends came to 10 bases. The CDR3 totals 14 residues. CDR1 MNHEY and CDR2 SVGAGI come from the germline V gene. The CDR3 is CASSFTGRSYEQYF. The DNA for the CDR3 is TGTGCCAGCAGTTTTACAGGCCGCTCCTACGAGCAGTACTTC.

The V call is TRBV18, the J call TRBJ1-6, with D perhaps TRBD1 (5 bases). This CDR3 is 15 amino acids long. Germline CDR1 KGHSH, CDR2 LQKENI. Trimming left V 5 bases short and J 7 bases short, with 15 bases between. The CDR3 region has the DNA TGTGCCAGCTCAGTGCGGGACCGCGCAAATTCACCCCTCCACTTT. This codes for CASSVRDRANSPLHF.

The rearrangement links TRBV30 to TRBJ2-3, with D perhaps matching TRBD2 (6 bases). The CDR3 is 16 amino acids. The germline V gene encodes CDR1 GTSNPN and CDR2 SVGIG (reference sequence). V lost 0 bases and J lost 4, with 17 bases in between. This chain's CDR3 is CAWSVRLGLVPDTQYF. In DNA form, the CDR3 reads TGTGCCTGGAGTGTACGACTAGGTCTCGTCCCAGATACGCAGTATTTT.

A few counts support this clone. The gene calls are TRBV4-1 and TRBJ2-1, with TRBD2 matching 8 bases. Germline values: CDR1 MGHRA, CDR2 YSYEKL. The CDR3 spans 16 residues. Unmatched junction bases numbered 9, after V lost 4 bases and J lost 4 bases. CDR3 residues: CASSLSLTSGYNEQFF. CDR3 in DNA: TGCGCCAGCAGCCTCAGCCTAACTAGCGGTTACAATGAGCAGTTCTTC.